A single sample gave rise to the 32 T cell receptor beta chains below, sequenced in a study of blood T cells in healthy people across ages. Combining a sample-barcoded 5' primer with a J-beta primer mix, a second PCR ran for about 7 to 11 cycles. MiXCR, applied by TCRdb to the 5' RACE reads, yields one record per CDR3 protein. Of about 1.7 million distinct CDR3 sequences in the sample, under 30% were seen once. Sample: blood. The receptors stem from a woman younger than 45 in good health.

Note on this clonotype: A read error is possible here, since a much larger clone lies one base away. The chain has TRBV24-1 and TRBJ2-5, with D unresolved. CDR1 and CDR2 from the germline V gene are KGHDR and SFDVKD. The CDR3 runs 12 residues. Trimming removed 12 bases at V and 2 bases at J, with 12 bases between. CDR3 DNA: TGTGCCGCCACTGATATGCAAGAGACCCAGTACTTC. Protein: CAATDMQETQYF.

The rearrangement uses TRBV5-6 and TRBJ2-3, with 8 bases aligning to TRBD1. The V gene's germline CDR1 is SGHDT and CDR2 YYEEEE. This CDR3 is built from 14 residues. CDR3 amino acids: CVGSDRGRTDTQYF. In DNA form, the CDR3 reads TGTGTCGGATCCGACAGGGGACGGACAGATACGCAGTATTTT.

This clonotype occurred many times. The chain employs TRBV5-1 and TRBJ1-4; D is perhaps TRBD1 (5 bases). Germline V gene lookup returns CDR1 SGHRS and CDR2 YFSETQ. Deletions cut 4 bases from V and 4 bases from J, with 11 bases between. The CDR3 spans 14 residues. CDR3 loop: CASSGGRYNEKLFF. CDR3 in DNA: TGCGCCAGCAGCGGGGGACGGTATAATGAAAAACTGTTTTTT.

This clonotype appeared many times. The chain links TRBV7-2 to TRBJ2-1, with a weak D call TRBD1 (5 bases). The CDR3 contains 14 residues. Trimming cost V 0 bases and J 6 bases, with 9 bases left between them. Germline assignment: CDR1 SGHTA and CDR2 FQGNSA. In DNA, the CDR3 is TGTGCCAGCAGCTTAGCGGGCAGGGTCAATGAGCAGTTCTTC. This translates into CASSLAGRVNEQFF.

This chain joins TRBV18 and TRBJ1-4, with D hard to call. CDR1 is KGHSH and CDR2 is LQKENI in the germline V gene. Trimming took off 2 bases at V and 12 bases at J, with 19 bases between the two ends. The CDR3 spans 15 residues. CDR3 in DNA: TGTGCCAGCTCACCAAGAAGCCAGGCCCAAGGAGAACTGTTTTTT. It codes for CASSPRSQAQGELFF.

This sequence joins TRBV7-2 and TRBJ2-3; TRBD2 matches 11 bases. Germline-derived CDR1 and CDR2 are SGHTA and FQGNSA. The CDR3 is made up of 15 amino acids. The ends lost 5 bases at V and 6 bases at J; junction bases unmatched: 7. The CDR3 region is CTSSPRLAGRDTQYF. CDR3 nucleotide sequence: TGTACCAGCAGCCCCCGACTAGCGGGGAGGGATACGCAGTATTTT.

This clonotype was counted only a few times. The gene calls are TRBV27 and TRBJ2-1, with D possibly being TRBD1 (6 bases). The CDR3 consists of 17 residues. Germline CDR1 is MNHEY and CDR2 is SMNVEV (reference sequence). Trimming removed 2 bases from V and 0 bases from J, with 14 bases in between. The CDR3 protein is CASSLQGSFVSYNEQFF. The CDR3 DNA is TGTGCCAGCAGTTTACAGGGGAGTTTCGTCTCCTACAATGAGCAGTTCTTC.

The chain has TRBV7-2 and TRBJ2-2; D is tentatively TRBD1 or TRBD2 (5 bases each). This CDR3 spans 16 amino acids. V shed 4 bases and J shed 2 bases, with 14 bases lying between them. Germline-derived CDR1 and CDR2 are SGHTA and FQGNSA. The CDR3 spells CASSSQGTYNTGELFF. The CDR3 DNA reads TGTGCCAGCAGCTCTCAAGGGACGTATAACACCGGGGAGCTGTTTTTT.

This rearrangement joins TRBV6-2 or TRBV6-3 to TRBJ2-1; 10 nucleotides agree with TRBD2. With V trimmed by 7 bases and J by 12 bases, 12 bases remained unmatched. CDR3 length equals 14 residues. Germline assignment: CDR1 MNHEY and CDR2 SVGEGT. The CDR3 reads CASTLERLAGSQFF. DNA of the CDR3: TGTGCCAGCACCTTAGAGAGACTAGCGGGCTCGCAGTTCTTC.

This sequence joins TRBV5-5 and TRBJ1-3, with 9 positions matching TRBD1. The germline gives CDR1 SGHKS, CDR2 YYEKEE (reference sequence). The CDR3 is made up of 15 amino acids. With 3 bases clipped from V and 4 bases from J, the junction kept 5 bases outside the gene matches. CDR3 nucleotides: TGTGCCAGCAGCTCCCCGACAGGGGGAGGAAACACCATATATTTT. Protein sequence: CASSSPTGGGNTIYF.

V gene TRBV5-1 combines with J gene TRBJ2-4; 12 nucleotides match TRBD2. The CDR3 spans 19 residues. The germline CDR1 and CDR2 sequences are SGHRS and YFSETQ. Trimming removed 6 bases from V and 1 base from J; junction bases left unmatched: 14. CDR3 residues: CASTRGASGRAWAKNIQYF. CDR3 bases: TGCGCCAGCACCCGGGGCGCTAGCGGGAGGGCCTGGGCCAAAAACATTCAGTACTTC.

The chain joins TRBV6-1 to TRBJ2-5; 9 bases fit TRBD1. The CDR3 is 13 amino acids. The ends lost 8 bases at V and 5 bases at J; junction bases unmatched: 6. Germline V lookup: CDR1 MNHNS, CDR2 SASEGT. DNA of the CDR3: TGTGCCAGCCCGGACAGGGGTCGGGAGACCCAGTACTTC. As protein: CASPDRGRETQYF.

This clonotype has a count of ten or more. This sequence joins TRBV6-5 and TRBJ1-1, with 9 bases aligning to TRBD1. Per the germline V gene, CDR1 is MNHEY and CDR2 is SVGAGI. The V segment lost 4 bases and the J segment 1 base; nucleotides outside the gene matches: 1. CDR3 size: 14 residues. The CDR3 region is CASSWDRANTEAFF. The CDR3 nucleotides are TGTGCCAGCAGTTGGGACAGGGCGAACACTGAAGCTTTCTTT.

The chain carries TRBV20-1 and TRBJ2-1; 10 bases map to TRBD2. The V and J ends lost 1 base and 1 base, in that order; junction bases with no gene match: 4. The germline V gene encodes CDR1 DFQATT and CDR2 SNEGSKA (reference sequence). CDR3 size: 16 residues. The chain's CDR3 is CSARALAGVSYNEQFF. DNA of the CDR3: TGCAGTGCTAGAGCGCTAGCGGGGGTTTCCTACAATGAGCAGTTCTTC.

This chain links TRBV6-5 with TRBJ1-1; D uncertain. This CDR3 is built from 14 residues. Trimming shortened V by 5 bases and J by 0 bases, and 10 bases separated the two germline ends. CDR1 MNHEY and CDR2 SVGAGI come from the germline V gene. The CDR3 bases are TGTGCCAGCAGTGAGAAGGAAGTGAACACTGAAGCTTTCTTT. It specifies CASSEKEVNTEAFF.

Regarding this clonotype: A much larger clonotype is one base distant, so this may be a read error. The rearrangement links TRBV7-9 to TRBJ2-5, with 10 bases identical to TRBD2. The J call is uncertain, as TRBJ2-7 better fits the DNA end. CDR1 is SEHNR and CDR2 is FQNEAQ in the germline V gene (reference sequence). The CDR3 is 15 amino acids. CDR3: CASSTVGTSDYEQYF. Here the CDR3 DNA reads TGTGCCAGCAGCACTGTCGGGACTAGCGATTACGAGCAGTACTTC.

Points on this clonotype: A much larger clone lies a single base off, so this may be a read error. The chain links TRBV7-2 to TRBJ2-4; D gene unclear. The CDR3 has 19 residues. Trimming stripped 1 base from V and 3 bases from J, with 22 bases between. CDR1 is SGHTA, CDR2 FQGNSA, per germline. The CDR3 nucleotides read TGTGCCAGCAGCTTAGACGCAAGATCACGAGGATCGGACAAAAACATTCAGTACTTC. Translated, it gives CASSLDARSRGSDKNIQYF.

This clonotype was seen ten or more times. The rearrangement uses TRBV7-3 and TRBJ2-6, with D unresolved. The CDR3 is 15 residues long. Per the germline V gene, CDR1 is SGHTA and CDR2 is FQGTGA. V dropped 5 bases and J dropped 0 bases, with 8 bases sitting between them. The chain's CDR3 is CASSTYLSGANVLTF. CDR3 coding DNA: TGTGCCAGCAGCACTTATCTCTCTGGGGCCAACGTCCTGACTTTC.

This sequence joins TRBV20-1 and TRBJ1-2, with TRBD1 as a possible D gene (6 bases). V was pared by 1 base and J by 3 bases, with 18 bases between. From germline, CDR1 is DFQATT and CDR2 SNEGSKA (reference sequence). The CDR3 is 16 amino acids. CDR3 nucleotide sequence: TGCAGTGCTAGAGCAAGTCAACAGGGATTTGACTATGGCTACACCTTC. Translating it yields CSARASQQGFDYGYTF.

This clonotype has at least ten counts. J is TRBJ2-7 and V is TRBV9; maybe TRBD1 (5 bases). Germline lookup yields CDR1 SGDLS and CDR2 YYNGEE. The CDR3 sequence is 12 residues long. The germline V and J ends were trimmed by 0 bases and 5 bases, with 6 bases remaining between them. In DNA, the CDR3 is TGTGCCAGCAGCGTAGGGGGCGACGAGCAGTACTTC. Translation gives CASSVGGDEQYF.

V usage is TRBV6-1 and J usage is TRBJ2-1; no reliable D call. The CDR3 loop spans 13 amino acids. V lost 10 bases and J 3 bases, leaving 13 bases between the germline ends. CDR1 is MNHNS, CDR2 SASEGT, per germline. The DNA for the CDR3 is TGTGCCAACATGGAAGTCCGCTACAATGAGCAGTTCTTC. Its protein product is CANMEVRYNEQFF.

This clonotype was counted a few times. The V call is TRBV24-1, the J call TRBJ2-3; D gene ambiguous. Per germline, CDR1 KGHDR and CDR2 SFDVKD. There are 13 residues in the CDR3. V was clipped by 5 bases and J by 1 base, with 6 bases between them. CDR3 coding DNA: TGTGCCACCAGTGCCGACGGCACAGATACGCAGTATTTT. It specifies CATSADGTDTQYF.

The chain joins TRBV29-1 to TRBJ2-5, with D possibly TRBD2 on 5 matching bases. Trimming pared 1 base from V and 11 bases from J, leaving 11 bases between. The CDR3 runs 11 residues. The germline gives CDR1 SQVTM, CDR2 ANQGSEA. The CDR3 DNA reads TGCAGCGTTGAAGGGTACGGGGAGCAGTACTTC. It yields the protein CSVEGYGEQYF.

The chain uses TRBV6-5 and TRBJ1-6; D is unresolved. Trimming cost V 7 bases and J 7 bases, with 11 bases left between them. The germline V gene encodes CDR1 MNHEY and CDR2 SVGAGI. The CDR3 runs 13 residues. CDR3 in amino acids: CASTPSENSPLHF. The CDR3 coding sequence is TGTGCCAGCACTCCATCCGAAAATTCACCCCTCCACTTT.

The J gene is TRBJ2-7, the V gene TRBV24-1; D assignment may be TRBD1 or TRBD2 (5 bases each). This CDR3 contains 15 residues. Deletions cut 9 bases from V and 7 bases from J, with 24 bases between. CDR1 KGHDR and CDR2 SFDVKD come from the germline V gene. The CDR3, as DNA: TGTGCCACCTCCGCCGGGACCTCCTCCTACAATGAGCAGTACTTC. Translation gives CATSAGTSSYNEQYF.

This clonotype was seen at least ten times. The V gene is TRBV9, the J gene TRBJ1-2, with 12 bases aligning to TRBD1. V shed 7 bases and J 2 bases; nucleotides not matched to a gene: 3. The V gene's germline CDR1 is SGDLS and CDR2 YYNGEE. This CDR3 has 14 amino acids. The CDR3 region has the DNA TGTGCCAGCGGGGGACAGGGGGCCAACTATGGCTACACCTTC. Protein: CASGGQGANYGYTF.

Comments on this clonotype: A read error may explain this, as a much larger clone is one base away. No conserved phenylalanine or tryptophan ends this CDR3, so it is likely a read error. The V and J genes are TRBV7-2 and TRBJ2-5, with 7 bases fitting TRBD1. Trimming took 0 bases from V and 1 from J; bases not matched to a gene: 5. Germline V gives CDR1 SGHTA, CDR2 FQGNSA. The CDR3 sequence is 16 residues long. The CDR3 region is CASSLAGDSRQETQYI. CDR3 in DNA: TGTGCCAGCAGCTTAGCGGGGGACAGCCGCCAAGAGACCCAGTACATC.

The chain carries TRBV7-6 and TRBJ2-3; D unclear. This CDR3 comprises 13 residues. The V end lost 4 bases, the J end lost 6 bases, and 11 bases lay between the germline ends. Germline lookup yields CDR1 SGHVS and CDR2 FNYEAQ. Written as DNA, the CDR3 is TGTGCCAGCAGCTCCGGCGAGGCTGATACGCAGTATTTT. Translated, it gives CASSSGEADTQYF.

This clonotype came up many times. J is TRBJ2-7 and V is TRBV9, with D hard to call. Per germline, CDR1 SGDLS and CDR2 YYNGEE. The germline V and J ends were trimmed by 3 bases and 3 bases, with 13 bases remaining between them. This CDR3 spans 14 amino acids. The CDR3 sequence: CASSADRGGYEQYF. Here the CDR3 DNA reads TGTGCCAGCAGCGCGGATAGAGGCGGCTACGAGCAGTACTTC.

As regards this clonotype: With a much larger clone just one base away, this may be a read error. The chain couples TRBV3-1 to TRBJ2-5; 14 nucleotides align to TRBD2. J lost 5 bases, V lost 4 bases, and 6 bases had no gene match. The germline V gene has CDR1 LGHDT and CDR2 YNNKEL (reference sequence). This CDR3 contains 16 residues. In nucleotides, the CDR3 is TGTGCCAGCAGCCCCGGACTAGCGGGGGGTTGGGAGACCCAGTACTTC. It codes for CASSPGLAGGWETQYF.

CDR3 loop: CASSATQGTWQPQHF. DNA for the CDR3: TGTGCCAGCAGCGCTACACAGGGTACGTGGCAGCCCCAGCATTTT. V usage is TRBV2 and J usage is TRBJ1-5, with a possible D match to TRBD1 (6 bases). V was clipped by 6 bases and J by 7 bases, with 19 bases between them. CDR3 length equals 15 residues. Germline CDR1 SNHLY, CDR2 FYNNEI.

The sample holds a few counts of this clonotype. The chain is built from TRBV3-1 and TRBJ2-1, with 7 bases matching TRBD1. The germline V gene has CDR1 LGHDT and CDR2 YNNKEL (reference sequence). V dropped 10 bases and J dropped 7; count of bases not matched to a gene: 7. This CDR3 comprises 12 residues. The CDR3 reads CATRQGRNEQFF. CDR3 in DNA: TGTGCCACCAGACAGGGACGGAATGAGCAGTTCTTC.